This T cell receptor (beta chain) derives from a study of monozygotic twins with cystic fibrosis. Remarks on this clone: Its target is unknown.

The CDR3 sequence is 13 residues long. Germline loops: CDR1 SGHDT, CDR2 YYEEEE. V was clipped by 1 base and J by 3 bases, with 8 bases between them. TCRdb keeps only in-frame clones here, not all; method: immunoSEQ multiplex PCR. This table holds fewer than 30,000 clones, approximately 90% found once. Study results and caveats: Low clonality (median about 0.0095) suggested a mostly naive repertoire.

The sequence was obtained from a girl aged 2-10 years with cystic fibrosis. The rearrangement links TRBV5-6 to TRBJ2-7, with D uncertain. The sequencing sample was made of blood. The CDR3 DNA reads TGTGCCAGCAGCTTGTCTCGCATCTACGAGCAGTACTTC. Its translation: CASSLSRIYEQYF. Together with reference TRBV5-6 and TRBJ2-7, the CDR3 gives the full variable domain: DAGVTQSPTHLIKTRGQQVTLRCSPKSGHDTVSWYQQALGQGPQFIFQYYEEEERQRGNFPDRFSGHQFPNYSSELNVNALLLGDSALYLCASSLSRIYEQYFGPGTRLTVT.